Given below is one T cell receptor (beta chain) in context. Antigen unknown. The method was immunoSEQ multiplex PCR; TCRdb's version includes in-frame clones alone and lacks a portion of them. The sample has about 76,000 clones, approximately 85% seen once. The sample is drawn from a study of OX40 agonist ivuxolimab in advanced cancers. As for the study in general: Ivuxolimab, which is an agonistic anti-OX40 (CD134) antibody, was administered to the patients. Two patients with cutaneous melanoma and one with hepatocellular carcinoma, three in total, showed partial responses. Study-level points and caveats: Among expanded peripheral T cells, antigen specificity went undetermined. Doses of 0.1 to 3.0 mg/kg were accompanied by clonal expansion of CD4+ and CD8+ blood T cells by week 6.

The germline gives CDR1 KGHSH, CDR2 LQKENI. V gave up 2 bases and J gave up 5 bases; unmatched junction bases: 4. The length of the CDR3 is 14 residues. Specimen: CD4+ or CD8+ T cells sorted from blood, collected in a trial of the OX40 agonist ivuxolimab. This TCR was recovered from an adult with an advanced solid tumor such as melanoma, head and neck, liver or kidney cancer. This chain links TRBV18 with TRBJ2-7; TRBD1 matches 9 bases. CDR3 loop: CASSPRQGGDEQYF. The CDR3 DNA follows: TGTGCCAGCTCACCAAGACAGGGGGGGGACGAGCAGTACTTC.